This passage covers 24 T cell receptor beta chains from one sample sequenced in a study of blood T cell repertoires in COVID-19. Repertoires were generated with immunoSEQ multiplex PCR, while TCRdb's copy carries only in-frame clones and drops some. The sample carries more than 85,000 clones, approximately 70% recorded once. The sequencing input was peripheral blood. Every receptor here comes from a woman aged 55-70 years with acute or convalescent COVID-19.

This chain connects TRBV7-2 to TRBJ2-2, with 11 bases aligning to TRBD1. After removal of 3 bases from V and 6 bases from J, the junction contained 9 bases not matched to a gene. The CDR3 is 17 residues long. Germline loops: CDR1 SGHTA, CDR2 FQGNSA. CDR3 sequence: CASSFVPRGQGAGELFF. In DNA form, the CDR3 reads TGTGCCAGCAGCTTCGTTCCTCGGGGACAGGGGGCCGGGGAGCTGTTTTTT.

This clone was counted only a few times. The rearrangement joins TRBV7-9 to TRBJ1-2, with a weak D call TRBD1 (6 bases). The CDR3 is made up of 14 amino acids. Germline V gene data show CDR1 as SEHNR and CDR2 as FQNEAQ (reference sequence). V lost 5 bases, J lost 2 bases, and 12 bases lay in between. CDR3 protein: CASSPQGSNYGYTF. CDR3 nucleotides: TGTGCCAGCAGCCCCCAGGGGTCAAACTATGGCTACACCTTC.

The CDR3 DNA follows: TGTGCCAGCAGTGACCCCAGAAAGAACACTGAAGCTTTCTTT. Translated: CASSDPRKNTEAFF. The J gene is TRBJ1-1, the V gene TRBV6-1; D gene unclear. This CDR3 spans 14 amino acids. The germline V gene has CDR1 MNHNS and CDR2 SASEGT. Trimming left V 3 bases short and J 1 base short, with 9 bases between.

This chain uses TRBV24-1 with TRBJ2-1; 7 bases line up with TRBD1. Trimming at V came to 9 bases and at J to 4 bases, leaving 8 bases not matched to a gene. The CDR3 consists of 14 residues. Looked up from germline, CDR1 is KGHDR and CDR2 is SFDVKD. The CDR3 bases are TGTGCCACCGCGGACAGGACGGTTTACAATGAGCAGTTCTTC. As protein: CATADRTVYNEQFF.

The chain is built from TRBV12-3 or TRBV12-4 and TRBJ1-6, with D unresolved. This CDR3 spans 13 amino acids. V lost 2 bases and J lost 10, with 9 bases in between. The CDR3 bases are TGTGCCAGCAGTTTAAGGAGAACCTCACCCCTCCACTTT. Its translation is CASSLRRTSPLHF.

This chain joins TRBV6-5 and TRBJ1-2, with D possibly being TRBD1 (6 bases). V was pared by 0 bases and J by 3 bases, with 11 bases between. This CDR3 region has 15 residues. The germline CDR1 and CDR2 sequences are MNHEY and SVGAGI. For the CDR3, the DNA is TGTGCCAGCAGTTACTCGGCGACAGGTGACTATGGCTACACCTTC. Translation gives CASSYSATGDYGYTF.

V is TRBV13 and J is TRBJ1-5; 7 nucleotides match TRBD1. The junction had 6 bases not matched to a gene; V was cut back by 4 bases and J by 9 bases. Germline lookup yields CDR1 PRHDT and CDR2 FYEKMQ (reference sequence). The CDR3 totals 13 residues. The CDR3 region is CASSYSQGTPQHF. CDR3 nucleotides: TGTGCCAGCAGCTACTCACAGGGGACGCCCCAGCATTTT.

This chain joins TRBV6-6 and TRBJ1-4, with D maybe TRBD1 (6 bases). CDR1 and CDR2 (germline): MNHNY, SVGAGI (reference sequence). There are 14 residues in the CDR3. Trimming shortened V by 9 bases and J by 5 bases, and 16 bases separated the two germline ends. The CDR3 spells CASRTGQTNEKLFF. The CDR3 DNA follows: TGTGCCAGTCGGACCGGACAGACGAATGAAAAACTGTTTTTT.

This chain uses TRBV21-1 with TRBJ1-6; the table gives TRBD1 as D, unverified against the DNA. TRBV21-1 is assigned pseudogene status. CDR3 length: 17 residues. The CDR3 DNA is TGTGCCAGCAGCAACTACGAACCGGGACAGGGAGAATCACCCCTCCACTTT. Protein sequence: CASSNYEPGQGESPLHF.

The chain employs TRBV5-1 and TRBJ2-1, with 11 positions matching TRBD2. V gave up 3 bases and J gave up 0 bases; unmatched junction bases: 11. Germline-derived CDR1 and CDR2 are SGHRS and YFSETQ. The CDR3 is 19 residues long. DNA for the CDR3: TGCGCCAGCAGCTCCAGGACTAGCGGGCGACCAAGCTCCTACAATGAGCAGTTCTTC. It translates to CASSSRTSGRPSSYNEQFF. Using reference TRBV5-1 and TRBJ2-1 for the parts outside the CDR3, the full variable domain is KAGVTQTPRYLIKTRGQQVTLSCSPISGHRSVSWYQQTPGQGLQFLFEYFSETQRNKGNFPGRFSGRQFSNSRSEMNVSTLELGDSALYLCASSSRTSGRPSSYNEQFFGPGTRLTVL.

The chain recombines TRBV18 with TRBJ1-5; the match to TRBD1 covers 12 bases. Germline assignment: CDR1 KGHSH and CDR2 LQKENI. V trimming: 4 bases; J trimming: 6 bases; junction bases outside the gene matches: 4. CDR3 length: 15 residues. The DNA for the CDR3 is TGTGCCAGCTCACTGACGGGACAGGGGGCTCAGCCCCAGCATTTT. It is translated as CASSLTGQGAQPQHF. Based on the CDR3 plus reference TRBV18 and TRBJ1-5, the full variable domain is NAGVMQNPRHLVRRRGQEARLRCSPMKGHSHVYWYRQLPEEGLKFMVYLQKENIIDESGMPKERFSAEFPKEGPSILRIQQVVRGDSAAYFCASSLTGQGAQPQHFGDGTRLSIL.

The chain combines TRBV7-3 with TRBJ1-1, with D uncertain. V was clipped by 0 bases and J by 9 bases, with 14 bases between them. This CDR3 is built from 14 residues. Per the germline V gene, CDR1 is SGHTA and CDR2 is FQGTGA. The CDR3 loop is CASSLTEKPGKAFF. The CDR3, as DNA: TGTGCCAGCAGCTTAACCGAAAAACCGGGAAAAGCTTTCTTT. The complete variable domain, with remaining parts taken from reference TRBV7-3 and TRBJ1-1, reads GAGVSQTPSNKVTEKGKYVELRCDPISGHTALYWYRQSLGQGPEFLIYFQGTGAADDSGLPNDRFFAVRPEGSVSTLKIQRTERGDSAVYLCASSLTEKPGKAFFGQGTRLTVV.

V gene TRBV2 combines with J gene TRBJ2-7; TRBD1 matches at 8 bases. The CDR3 spans 15 residues. V dropped 1 base and J dropped 0; count of bases not matched to a gene: 2. Germline-derived CDR1 and CDR2 are SNHLY and FYNNEI. This CDR3 reads CASSEGTGTSYEQYF. The CDR3 DNA is TGTGCCAGCAGTGAAGGGACAGGGACCTCCTACGAGCAGTACTTC.

The genes are TRBV24-1 and TRBJ2-3, with D possibly TRBD2 on 7 matching bases. The CDR3 extends over 15 amino acids. Germline CDR1 KGHDR, CDR2 SFDVKD. Trimming stripped 3 bases from V and 5 bases from J, with 14 bases between. CDR3 coding DNA: TGTGCCACCAGTGATAGGGGGGGCCATGGAGATACGCAGTATTTT. Protein sequence: CATSDRGGHGDTQYF.

The chain is built from TRBV5-1 and TRBJ1-4; a weak D match, TRBD1 (5 bases). Per the germline V gene, CDR1 is SGHRS and CDR2 is YFSETQ. The V and J ends lost 2 bases and 3 bases respectively, with 17 bases between them. This CDR3 has 17 residues. The CDR3 nucleotides are TGCGCCAGCAGCTTTTCAGGGATTGGGGTAGCTAATGAAAAACTGTTTTTT. Protein product: CASSFSGIGVANEKLFF.

This clone was counted once. Different DNA sequences within this sample yield the same CDR3. The V gene is TRBV9, the J gene TRBJ2-5; 7 nucleotides match TRBD2. V was pared by 0 bases and J by 1 base, with 0 bases of the junction left unmatched. The germline gives CDR1 SGDLS, CDR2 YYNGEE. The CDR3 totals 14 residues. The CDR3, as DNA: TGTGCCAGCAGCGTAGGGGGGGGCCAAGAGACCCAGTACTTC. This codes for CASSVGGGQETQYF. Full variable domain (outside the CDR3, taken from reference TRBV9 and TRBJ2-5): DSGVTQTPKHLITATGQRVTLRCSPRSGDLSVYWYQQSLDQGLQFLIQYYNGEERAKGNILERFSAQQFPDLHSELNLSSLELGDSALYFCASSVGGGQETQYFGPGTRLLVL.

Comment on this clone: Different DNA sequences within this sample yield the same CDR3. The genes are TRBV7-2 and TRBJ1-1; D uncertain. Trimming removed 2 bases at V and 2 bases at J, with 6 bases between. Per germline, CDR1 SGHTA and CDR2 FQGNSA. The CDR3 is made up of 13 amino acids. The CDR3 is CASSLPSNTEAFF. CDR3 DNA: TGTGCCAGCAGCTTACCGAGTAACACTGAAGCTTTCTTT.

The chain uses TRBV4-1 and TRBJ2-5; D perhaps matches TRBD1 (7 bases). The CDR3 covers 16 residues. The V end was cut by 0 bases, the J end by 1 base, with 12 bases between. CDR1 and CDR2 (germline): MGHRA, YSYEKL. Written as DNA, the CDR3 is TGCGCCAGCAGCCAAGAGGCGGGACAGCTCCAAGAGACCCAGTACTTC. Amino acids: CASSQEAGQLQETQYF.

The rearrangement links TRBV19 to TRBJ2-3; TRBD2 aligns across 7 bases. The V and J ends lost 1 base and 3 bases, in that order; junction bases with no gene match: 4. The CDR3 runs 15 residues. CDR1 is LNHDA and CDR2 is SQIVND in the germline V gene (reference sequence). As DNA, the CDR3 is TGTGCCAGTAGTATAGCGGGGGGTCTTACAGATACGCAGTATTTT. It specifies CASSIAGGLTDTQYF.

This clone was seen a single time. V gene TRBV7-2 combines with J gene TRBJ2-3; TRBD2 matches at 10 bases. V was pared by 1 base and J by 4 bases, with 5 bases of the junction left unmatched. Germline CDR1 is SGHTA and CDR2 is FQGNSA. This CDR3 is 16 amino acids long. In DNA form, the CDR3 reads TGTGCCAGCAGCTTAGATTTAGCGGGGGGTTCAGATACGCAGTATTTT. It yields the protein CASSLDLAGGSDTQYF.

The table lists this clone with a count of one. The chain joins TRBV6-5 to TRBJ1-4, with a tentative D call TRBD1 (5 bases). V lost 6 bases to trimming and J lost 3 bases, with 14 bases between them. Germline lookup yields CDR1 MNHEY and CDR2 SVGAGI. The CDR3 is 15 residues long. CDR3 amino acids: CASSLRGGANEKLFF. The DNA of the CDR3 is TGTGCCAGCAGCCTACGGGGAGGGGCTAATGAAAAACTGTTTTTT.

The gene calls are TRBV3-1 (or the pseudogene TRBV3-2) and TRBJ1-2, with D possibly being TRBD1 (5 bases). V gave up 0 bases and J gave up 5 bases, with 10 bases separating them. CDR3 size: 14 residues. Germline values: CDR1 LGHDT, CDR2 YNNKEL (reference sequence). The CDR3 region has the DNA TGTGCCAGCAGCCAAGAGCAGGGAAGGTATGGCTACACCTTC. As protein: CASSQEQGRYGYTF.

A few counts support this clone. The J gene is TRBJ1-3, the V gene TRBV19; D is unclear. Germline CDR1 reads LNHDA; CDR2 reads SQIVND (reference sequence). The germline V and J ends were trimmed by 7 bases and 4 bases, with 5 bases remaining between them. There are 11 residues in the CDR3. For the CDR3, the DNA is TGTGCCAGTATCGGGGGAAACACCATATATTTT. This encodes CASIGGNTIYF. Supplemented by reference TRBV19 and TRBJ1-3, the full variable domain reads DGGITQSPKYLFRKEGQNVTLSCEQNLNHDAMYWYRQDPGQGLRLIYYSQIVNDFQKGDIAEGYSVSREKKESFPLTVTSAQKNPTAFYLCASIGGNTIYFGEGSWLTVV.

This sequence joins TRBV5-4 and TRBJ2-5; 8 bases line up with TRBD1. In germline, CDR1 is SGHNT, CDR2 YYREEE (reference sequence). This CDR3 has 15 amino acids. With V trimmed by 1 base and J by 5 bases, 7 bases remained unmatched. The CDR3 DNA reads TGTGCCAGCAGCTTGTCAGGCAGGACAGGGGAGACCCAGTACTTC. Residues: CASSLSGRTGETQYF.